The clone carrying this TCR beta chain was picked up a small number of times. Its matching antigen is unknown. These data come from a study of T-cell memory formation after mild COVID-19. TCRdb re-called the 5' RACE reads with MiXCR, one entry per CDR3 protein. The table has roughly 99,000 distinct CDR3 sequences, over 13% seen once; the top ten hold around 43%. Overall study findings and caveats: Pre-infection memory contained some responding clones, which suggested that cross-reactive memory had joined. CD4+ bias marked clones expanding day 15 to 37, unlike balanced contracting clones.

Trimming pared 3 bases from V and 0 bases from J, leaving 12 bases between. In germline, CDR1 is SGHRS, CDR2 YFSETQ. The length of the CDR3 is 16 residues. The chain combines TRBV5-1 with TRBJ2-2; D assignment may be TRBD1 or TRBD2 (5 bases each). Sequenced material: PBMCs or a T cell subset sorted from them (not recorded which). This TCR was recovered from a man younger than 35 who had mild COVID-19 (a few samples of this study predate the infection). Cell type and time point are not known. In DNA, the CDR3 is TGCGCCAGCAGCTGGTCCGGGACGGCGAACACCGGGGAGCTGTTTTTT. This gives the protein CASSWSGTANTGELFF.